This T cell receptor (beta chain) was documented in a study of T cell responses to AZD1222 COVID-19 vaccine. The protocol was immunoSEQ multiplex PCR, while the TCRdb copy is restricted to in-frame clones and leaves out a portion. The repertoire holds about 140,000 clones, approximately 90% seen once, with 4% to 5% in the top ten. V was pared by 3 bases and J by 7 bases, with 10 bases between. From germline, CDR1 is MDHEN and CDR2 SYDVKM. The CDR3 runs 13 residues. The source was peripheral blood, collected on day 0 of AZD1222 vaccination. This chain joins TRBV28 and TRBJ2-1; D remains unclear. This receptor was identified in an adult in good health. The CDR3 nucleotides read TGTGCCAGCAGTTTTTTACTTGGGAATGAGCAGTTCTTC. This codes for CASSFLLGNEQFF.